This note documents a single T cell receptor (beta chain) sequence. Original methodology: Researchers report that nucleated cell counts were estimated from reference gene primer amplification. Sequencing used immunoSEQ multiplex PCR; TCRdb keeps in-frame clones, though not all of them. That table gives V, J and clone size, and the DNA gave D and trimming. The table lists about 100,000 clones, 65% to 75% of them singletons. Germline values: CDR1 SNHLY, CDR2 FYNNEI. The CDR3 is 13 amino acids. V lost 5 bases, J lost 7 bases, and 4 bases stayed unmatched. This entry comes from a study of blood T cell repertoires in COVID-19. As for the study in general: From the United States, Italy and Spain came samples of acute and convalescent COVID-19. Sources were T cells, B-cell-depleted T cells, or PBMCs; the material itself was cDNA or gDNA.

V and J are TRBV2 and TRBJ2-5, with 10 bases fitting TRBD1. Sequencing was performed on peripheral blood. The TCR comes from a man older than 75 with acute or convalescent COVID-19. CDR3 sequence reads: CASSRDRGATQYF. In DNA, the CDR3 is TGTGCCAGCAGTCGGGACAGGGGCGCGACCCAGTACTTC.